The 11 T cell receptor beta chains presented below share a single source sample, sequenced in a study of shared clonotypes between healthy human individuals. Some clones are missing from TCRdb's copy, which holds only in-frame ones; the method was immunoSEQ multiplex PCR. The top ten clones hold roughly 13% of a sample with 450,000 to 550,000 clones, 79% of them seen once. Sequencing used PBMCs. The receptors originated from a woman in her thirties or forties in good health. Some clones in this sample may be carry-over from other donors' samples.

This rearrangement joins TRBV10-1 to TRBJ2-3; TRBD2 matches at 14 bases. Germline trimming cut 7 bases from V and 4 bases from J; bases unmatched to any gene: 7. The CDR3 spans 16 residues. Germline V gene lookup returns CDR1 WNHNN and CDR2 SYGVQD (reference sequence). CDR3 in amino acids: CASNTGLAGEADTQYF. CDR3 nucleotides: TGCGCCAGCAACACGGGACTAGCGGGAGAAGCAGATACGCAGTATTTT.

The chain joins TRBV5-5 to TRBJ1-1; D is ambiguous. The CDR3 extends over 12 amino acids. Per germline, CDR1 SGHKS and CDR2 YYEKEE (reference sequence). V lost 0 bases and J 8 bases, leaving 8 bases between the germline ends. The CDR3, as DNA: TGTGCCAGCAGCTTGGGGCAATACGAAGCTTTCTTT. Translated, it gives CASSLGQYEAFF.

J is TRBJ1-5 and V is TRBV6-4; D uncertain. The CDR3 is 13 residues long. The germline V gene has CDR1 MRHNA and CDR2 SNTAGT. The V end lost 4 bases, the J end lost 0 bases, and 4 bases lay between the germline ends. The CDR3 DNA is TGTGCCAGCAGTGTCTATAGCAATCAGCCCCAGCATTTT. It yields the protein CASSVYSNQPQHF.

The gene calls are TRBV5-8 and TRBJ1-5; TRBD1 matches 9 bases. The CDR3 is made up of 14 amino acids. The germline V gene has CDR1 SGHTS and CDR2 YDEGEE. Trimming removed 4 bases from V and 6 bases from J; junction bases left unmatched: 5. Here the CDR3 reads CASSPQGALQPQHF. The CDR3, as DNA: TGTGCCAGCAGCCCACAGGGGGCTCTTCAGCCCCAGCATTTT.

J is TRBJ1-4 and V is TRBV21-1. TRBV21-1 is a listed pseudogene. This CDR3 has 22 residues. CDR3: CASSNPGWVRPPDGATNEKLFF. As DNA, the CDR3 is TGTGCCAGCAGCAACCCGGGGTGGGTTAGACCCCCCGACGGTGCAACTAATGAAAAACTGTTTTTT.

The rearrangement uses TRBV6-5 and TRBJ2-5; maybe TRBD2 (6 bases). V lost 6 bases and J 2 bases, leaving 16 bases between the germline ends. The CDR3 has 15 residues. In germline, CDR1 is MNHEY, CDR2 SVGAGI. The chain's CDR3 is CASRRTGTQQETQYF. Here the CDR3 DNA reads TGTGCCAGCAGGCGAACCGGGACTCAGCAAGAGACCCAGTACTTC.

Turning to this clone: A much larger clone sits a single nucleotide away, making a read error possible. This chain connects TRBV27 to TRBJ2-7; D uncertain. The length of the CDR3 is 11 residues. Trimming shortened V by 6 bases and J by 3 bases, and 6 bases separated the two germline ends. Germline V gives CDR1 MNHEY, CDR2 SMNVEV (reference sequence). CDR3: CASRFLYEQYF. The CDR3 DNA is TGTGCCAGCAGATTCCTCTACGAGCAGTACTTC.

Note on this clone: Compared with germline, one end of the junction differs, possibly owing to a read error. This chain uses TRBV5-1 with TRBJ1-3; maybe TRBD1 (5 bases). Germline V gene sequence: CDR1 SGHRS, CDR2 YFSETQ. There are 14 residues in the CDR3. CDR3 residues: CASRTWGRGNTIYF. The CDR3 nucleotides are TGTGCCAGCAGAACGTGGGGACGTGGAAACACCATATATTTT.

This sequence joins TRBV19 and TRBJ1-2; 7 bases align to TRBD1. This CDR3 comprises 16 residues. V lost 3 bases and J lost 4; bases outside the gene matches: 11. Germline V CDR1 and CDR2: LNHDA, SQIVND (reference sequence). CDR3 protein: CASSIGGQAQLYGYTF. The CDR3 DNA is TGTGCCAGTAGTATCGGCGGACAGGCGCAGCTCTATGGCTACACCTTC.

This chain uses TRBV7-9 with TRBJ1-6; D possibly corresponds to TRBD1 (5 bases). The CDR3 has 14 residues. The germline V and J ends were trimmed by 2 bases and 8 bases, with 10 bases remaining between them. Germline assignment: CDR1 SEHNR and CDR2 FQNEAQ (reference sequence). The CDR3 loop reads CASSLMGGDSPLHF. CDR3 bases: TGTGCCAGCAGCTTAATGGGGGGAGATTCACCCCTCCACTTT.

This clone has just one count. Other DNA sequences of this sample code for an identical CDR3. The chain combines TRBV5-1 with TRBJ2-3, with TRBD2 matching over 8 bases. The CDR3 spans 14 residues. Germline V gene lookup returns CDR1 SGHRS and CDR2 YFSETQ. With V trimmed by 0 bases and J by 3 bases, 0 bases remained unmatched. The CDR3 DNA is TGCGCCAGCAGCTTGGGCGGGAGGACAGATACGCAGTATTTT. Residues: CASSLGGRTDTQYF.